This TCR beta chain was recovered during a study of blood T cell repertoires in COVID-19. This CDR3 is built from 13 residues. Germline V gene sequence: CDR1 SGHVS, CDR2 FNYEAQ. Trimming removed 4 bases at V and 4 bases at J, with 11 bases between. The age range of participants was about 18 to 90 years, with residence in about two dozen US areas. Clinical history as reported by participants underpinned cohort assignment. All recovered Cohort 3 donors got two negative PCRs, got clearance, or saw symptom resolution. How the authors handled the data: Amplification from reference gene primers served as the basis for estimated nucleated cell counts. The protocol was immunoSEQ multiplex PCR, while the TCRdb copy is restricted to in-frame clones and leaves out a portion. The V and J calls and clone size were taken over from that table, and D and trimming were inferred from the DNA. The table lists under 300,000 clones, roughly 79% of them singletons.

The TCR sequence derives from a man aged 35-49 years who had recovered from COVID-19. This chain connects TRBV7-6 to TRBJ2-7, with D possibly being TRBD2 (6 bases). Source material: PBMCs or T cells enriched from blood (not recorded which). Here the CDR3 reads CASSSSRGYEQYF. CDR3 sequence (DNA): TGTGCCAGCAGCTCTTCCCGGGGGTACGAGCAGTACTTC.